This TCR beta chain was sequenced in a study of blood T cell repertoires in COVID-19. The germline V gene has CDR1 SQVTM and CDR2 ANQGSEA. Trimming cost V 8 bases and J 3 bases, with 16 bases left between them. The CDR3 length is 13 residues. Participants were aged about 18 to 90 years, lived in under 25 US areas, and enrolled virtually. In the authors' workflow: By means of reference gene primer amplification, nucleated cell counts were estimated. This table comes from immunoSEQ multiplex PCR, and its TCRdb copy is limited to in-frame clones, with some not included. V, J and clone size are those of that table, while D and trimming were read from the DNA. Among 150,000 to 200,000 clones, 82% were seen once, and the ten largest hold approximately 4.7%.

The receptor's source is a woman aged 55 to 70 with acute COVID-19. The rearrangement joins TRBV29-1 to TRBJ1-1, with D possibly being TRBD1 (5 bases). The sequenced material came from PBMCs or T cells enriched from blood (not recorded which). CDR3 DNA: TGCAGCACACAACAAAGGGGATACACTGAAGCTTTCTTT. Encoded protein: CSTQQRGYTEAFF.